The sequence of this T cell receptor beta chain was determined in a study of T cell repertoires in cytomegalovirus infection. Study at large: Public signatures in TCR beta pointed to CMV infection and matching HLA type.

Germline V gene data show CDR1 as SGHTA and CDR2 as FQGNSA. Trimming removed 5 bases at V and 6 bases at J, with 22 bases between. The CDR3 is 16 amino acids. MiXCR was run by TCRdb on the reads, yielding one entry per CDR3 protein. The table lists roughly 70,000 distinct CDR3 sequences, 20% of them singletons. General study results and limits: The ex vivo response showed dominance by HLA-C-restricted CMV-specific TCR beta clonotypes.

Notes on this clonotype: No antigen is known for it.

This clonotype was sampled from a human donor in good health (CMV status not recorded). Some clones in this sample may be carry-over from other donors' samples. Sequencing used CD8+ T cells from cultured PBMCs, obtained from culture after CMV antigen stimulation. This sequence joins TRBV7-2 and TRBJ1-1; no firm D call. The CDR3 nucleotides are TGTGCCAGCAGCCCGACCGGGATCTGGTCAGTCGCTGAAGCTTTCTTT. As protein: CASSPTGIWSVAEAFF.